These 27 T cell receptor beta chains were sequenced from one sample in a study of T cell changes during pregnancy in multiple sclerosis. Some clones are missing from TCRdb's copy, which holds only in-frame ones; the method was immunoSEQ multiplex PCR. Here the sample spans tens of thousands of clones, about nine tenths being singletons. Sequenced here: CD4+ T cells from peripheral blood mononuclear cells, sampled in the second trimester of pregnancy. The source is a female donor with multiple sclerosis, enrolled in a pregnancy study.

V usage is TRBV19 and J usage is TRBJ1-2; a weak D match, TRBD1 (6 bases). From germline, CDR1 is LNHDA and CDR2 SQIVND (reference sequence). CDR3 size: 13 residues. The V end was cut by 4 bases, the J end by 4 bases, with 10 bases between. This CDR3 is CASSTTTGYGYTF. The CDR3 DNA sequence: TGTGCCAGTAGTACCACGACAGGCTATGGCTACACCTTC.

The gene calls are TRBV6-5 and TRBJ2-2, with a weak D call TRBD2 (5 bases). V lost 3 bases and J lost 2, with 13 bases in between. The germline CDR1 and CDR2 sequences are MNHEY and SVGAGI. The CDR3 is 16 residues long. The CDR3 loop reads CASSYEGSLNTGELFF. The DNA of the CDR3 is TGTGCCAGCAGTTATGAGGGCAGCTTAAACACCGGGGAGCTGTTTTTT.

Remarks on this clone: Other nucleotide sequences from this sample produce the same CDR3. This CDR3 is CASSPTSGSTDTQYF. CDR3 DNA sequence: TGTGCCAGCTCACCGACTAGCGGAAGCACAGATACGCAGTATTTT. This chain joins TRBV18 and TRBJ2-3; 9 positions agree with TRBD2. Germline lookup yields CDR1 KGHSH and CDR2 LQKENI. The CDR3 is 15 residues long. The ends lost 3 bases at V and 0 bases at J; junction bases unmatched: 1.

The CDR3 bases are TGTGCCAGCTCACCATCGTCTTATGTAGATGAGCAGTTCTTC. It codes for CASSPSSYVDEQFF. This chain uses TRBV18 with TRBJ2-1; D unresolved. The CDR3 is 14 residues long. Per germline, CDR1 KGHSH and CDR2 LQKENI. The V end lost 2 bases, the J end lost 8 bases, and 13 bases lay between the germline ends.

The V and J genes are TRBV5-6 and TRBJ1-1; 10 nucleotides align to TRBD1. The CDR3 has 16 residues. V lost 4 bases to trimming and J lost 0 bases; unmatched junction nucleotides: 6. Germline CDR1 SGHDT, CDR2 YYEEEE. CDR3 in amino acids: CASSPGTGALNTEAFF. CDR3 nucleotide sequence: TGTGCCAGCAGCCCGGGGACAGGGGCCTTGAACACTGAAGCTTTCTTT.

The chain couples TRBV10-3 to TRBJ1-5, with a tentative D call TRBD1 (6 bases). CDR1 and CDR2 (germline): ENHRY, SYGVKD. Trimming took off 5 bases at V and 2 bases at J, with 7 bases between the two ends. This CDR3 is 13 amino acids long. In DNA form, the CDR3 reads TGTGCCATCAGTCACAGGGGCAATCAGCCCCAGCATTTT. Its translation: CAISHRGNQPQHF.

The sample holds one count of this clone. This rearrangement joins TRBV19 to TRBJ2-3, with TRBD2 identical over 13 bases. CDR1 LNHDA and CDR2 SQIVND come from the germline V gene (reference sequence). V lost 6 bases to trimming and J lost 3 bases; unmatched junction nucleotides: 3. This CDR3 spans 15 amino acids. The CDR3 loop is CASRWTSGGTDTQYF. In nucleotides, the CDR3 is TGTGCCAGTAGATGGACTAGCGGGGGTACAGATACGCAGTATTTT.

The chain employs TRBV5-1 and TRBJ2-2, with D possibly matching TRBD1 (5 bases). The V gene lost 2 bases and the J gene lost 7 bases, with 12 bases spanning the gap. This CDR3 spans 14 amino acids. Germline V gene data show CDR1 as SGHRS and CDR2 as YFSETQ. CDR3 sequence: CASSFGVGDGELFF. The CDR3 DNA sequence: TGCGCCAGCAGCTTCGGAGTAGGGGACGGGGAGCTGTTTTTT.

CDR3 sequence reads: CASSEALAGVRPGEQFF. The DNA of the CDR3 is TGTGCCAGCAGTGAAGCGCTTGCGGGAGTCCGCCCCGGTGAGCAGTTCTTC. V is TRBV6-1 and J is TRBJ2-1; the match to TRBD2 covers 7 bases. The CDR3 runs to 17 residues. With V trimmed by 0 bases and J by 9 bases, 14 bases remained unmatched. The germline V gene has CDR1 MNHNS and CDR2 SASEGT.

The chain couples TRBV5-6 to TRBJ2-7, with TRBD1 identical over 7 bases. Germline V lookup: CDR1 SGHDT, CDR2 YYEEEE. The CDR3 covers 18 residues. The junction had 17 bases not matched to a gene; V was cut back by 4 bases and J by 1 base. The CDR3 protein is CASSTPGTVGRGSYEQYF. Written as DNA, the CDR3 is TGTGCCAGCAGCACACCCGGGACAGTTGGAAGAGGGTCCTACGAGCAGTACTTC.

This clone was observed a single time. The CDR3 region is CASRFGTGVVGELFF. CDR3 DNA: TGTGCCAGCAGGTTCGGGACAGGGGTTGTCGGGGAGCTGTTTTTT. The chain links TRBV5-4 to TRBJ2-2, with 10 positions matching TRBD1. The V and J ends lost 5 bases and 7 bases, in that order; junction bases with no gene match: 8. The germline CDR1 and CDR2 sequences are SGHNT and YYREEE (reference sequence). The CDR3 consists of 15 residues.

The V and J genes are TRBV7-8 and TRBJ1-2; no firm D call. The CDR3 totals 14 residues. Between the trimmed V and J ends, which lost 3 bases and 1 base, there was a span of 9 bases. In germline, CDR1 is SGHVS, CDR2 FQNEAQ. The CDR3 DNA follows: TGTGCCAGCAGCTTTTACGGTAGTAACTATGGCTACACCTTC. Translating it yields CASSFYGSNYGYTF.

V usage is TRBV5-6 and J usage is TRBJ1-4; the match to TRBD1 covers 7 bases. Looked up from germline, CDR1 is SGHDT and CDR2 is YYEEEE. The CDR3 has 15 amino acids. The ends lost 4 bases at V and 4 bases at J; junction bases unmatched: 7. The CDR3 sequence: CASSPRQGGNEKLFF. The CDR3 coding sequence is TGTGCCAGCAGCCCAAGACAGGGCGGTAATGAAAAACTGTTTTTT.

The CDR3 bases are TGTGCCATCAGTTCGACAGGGCCAGGGTCTACCTACGAGCAGTACTTC. Its translation: CAISSTGPGSTYEQYF. The V call is TRBV10-3, the J call TRBJ2-7; 7 positions agree with TRBD1. The CDR3 runs to 16 residues. V dropped 5 bases and J dropped 2; count of bases not matched to a gene: 12. Germline assignment: CDR1 ENHRY and CDR2 SYGVKD.

The genes are TRBV5-1 and TRBJ2-1, with D hard to call. The V gene lost 0 bases and the J gene lost 2 bases, with 9 bases spanning the gap. Germline V lookup: CDR1 SGHRS, CDR2 YFSETQ. The CDR3 runs 15 residues. The CDR3 coding sequence is TGCGCCAGCAGCTTGGTCTCCTTAACCTACAATGAGCAGTTCTTC. This sequence encodes CASSLVSLTYNEQFF.

This chain joins TRBV5-6 and TRBJ2-5; unclear D gene. V gave up 2 bases and J gave up 2 bases, with 10 bases separating them. Germline CDR1 is SGHDT and CDR2 is YYEEEE. The CDR3 is 14 amino acids. CDR3 coding DNA: TGTGCCAGCAGCTTTCCGACCGGGCAAGAGACCCAGTACTTC. Amino acid sequence: CASSFPTGQETQYF.

The genes are TRBV18 and TRBJ2-7; D perhaps matches TRBD1 (5 bases). The CDR3 extends over 14 amino acids. Germline CDR1 and CDR2: KGHSH and LQKENI. V was cut by 3 bases and J by 0 bases, with 9 bases left in between. The CDR3 nucleotides read TGTGCCAGCTCACCTGGACAAATCTCCTACGAGCAGTACTTC. It encodes CASSPGQISYEQYF.

This chain uses TRBV28 with TRBJ1-1, with a tentative D call TRBD1 (5 bases). The CDR3 loop spans 14 amino acids. V lost 10 bases to trimming and J lost 0 bases, with 15 bases between them. Germline values: CDR1 MDHEN, CDR2 SYDVKM. CDR3 coding DNA: TGTGCCACCTTAGGGGAGGGACTGAACACTGAAGCTTTCTTT. Translated: CATLGEGLNTEAFF.

The chain's CDR3 is CASSVTATNEKLFF. The CDR3 DNA reads as TGTGCCAGCAGTGTGACAGCAACTAATGAAAAACTGTTTTTT. This rearrangement joins TRBV28 to TRBJ1-4, with D perhaps matching TRBD1 (5 bases). CDR1 and CDR2 from the germline V gene are MDHEN and SYDVKM. V gave up 5 bases and J gave up 0 bases, with 7 bases separating them. The CDR3 covers 14 residues. Looking up the rest from reference TRBV28 and TRBJ1-4 gives the full variable domain: DVKVTQSSRYLVKRTGEKVFLECVQDMDHENMFWYRQDPGLGLRLIYFSYDVKMKEKGDIPEGYSVSREKKERFSLILESASTNQTSMYLCASSVTATNEKLFFGSGTQLSVL.

The V call is TRBV29-1, the J call TRBJ1-1; 11 bases are shared with TRBD1. The CDR3 length is 15 residues. CDR1 is SQVTM, CDR2 ANQGSEA, per germline. The ends lost 6 bases at V and 0 bases at J; junction bases unmatched: 6. The CDR3 nucleotides are TGCAGCGTGGACAGGGGGCAAGGGATGAACACTGAAGCTTTCTTT. Amino acid sequence: CSVDRGQGMNTEAFF.

In DNA, the CDR3 is TGTGCCAGCACTAGCGGGTGGTACGAGCAGTACTTC. This translates into CASTSGWYEQYF. This chain uses TRBV2 with TRBJ2-7; 8 bases fit TRBD2. Germline trimming cut 7 bases from V and 4 bases from J; bases unmatched to any gene: 3. Looked up from germline, CDR1 is SNHLY and CDR2 is FYNNEI. CDR3 length equals 12 residues.

V and J are TRBV5-1 and TRBJ1-2, with no clear D. This CDR3 has 15 amino acids. The germline CDR1 and CDR2 sequences are SGHRS and YFSETQ. V lost 4 bases and J 4 bases, leaving 17 bases between the germline ends. In DNA form, the CDR3 reads TGCGCCAGCAGCCCGTCGCTCGGGGTCTCCTATGGCTACACCTTC. Amino acid sequence: CASSPSLGVSYGYTF.

V usage is TRBV28 and J usage is TRBJ2-3; TRBD1 is a possible D gene (5 bases). The CDR3 runs to 15 residues. Germline CDR1 is MDHEN and CDR2 is SYDVKM. V was trimmed by 3 bases and J by 3 bases, leaving 13 bases between them. CDR3 nucleotides: TGTGCCAGCAGTTTTCAGGGTGACGGTACAGATACGCAGTATTTT. Its translation is CASSFQGDGTDTQYF.

This clone showed up just once. This chain links TRBV5-4 with TRBJ1-1, with D possibly TRBD1 on 5 matching bases. The CDR3 loop spans 15 amino acids. V was clipped by 0 bases and J by 0 bases, with 9 bases between them. The germline V gene encodes CDR1 SGHNT and CDR2 YYREEE (reference sequence). CDR3 loop: CASSLVGRVNTEAFF. In nucleotides, the CDR3 is TGTGCCAGCAGCTTGGTTGGCAGGGTGAACACTGAAGCTTTCTTT.

This chain links TRBV28 with TRBJ2-7; weak D call: TRBD2 (6 bases). V shed 5 bases and J shed 0 bases, with 11 bases lying between them. The CDR3 totals 14 residues. Germline V lookup: CDR1 MDHEN, CDR2 SYDVKM. The CDR3 loop reads CASSPGTFSYEQYF. The CDR3 bases are TGTGCCAGCAGTCCCGGGACTTTCTCCTACGAGCAGTACTTC.

V is TRBV11-3 and J is TRBJ2-1; 12 nucleotides agree with TRBD2. Per the germline V gene, CDR1 is SGHNT and CDR2 is YENEEA. The CDR3 spans 15 residues. The V segment lost 4 bases and the J segment 9 bases; nucleotides outside the gene matches: 7. The CDR3 protein is CASSWSSGGAGEQFF. The CDR3 DNA reads TGTGCCAGCAGCTGGTCTAGCGGGGGGGCTGGTGAGCAGTTCTTC.

The chain is built from TRBV10-1 and TRBJ1-6; perhaps TRBD1 as D (5 bases). CDR3 size: 12 residues. Trimming left V 11 bases short and J 7 bases short, with 12 bases between. Germline lookup yields CDR1 WNHNN and CDR2 SYGVQD (reference sequence). The CDR3 region is CAGGRGNSPLHF. As DNA, the CDR3 is TGCGCCGGGGGACGGGGGAATTCACCCCTCCACTTT.